This section outlines one TCR beta chain sequence together with its context. The antigen is unknown. Expansion of antigen-specific CD4+ T cells with viral peptide pools was carried out by the ViraFEST assay before sequencing. With more than nine days of culture completed, CD4+ T cells were isolated. Infection with SARS-CoV-2 occurred in the person between March and December 2020, and PCR confirmed it. Each person got two doses of an mRNA SARS-CoV-2 vaccine, BNT162b2 or mRNA-1273. Repertoires were generated with immunoSEQ multiplex PCR, while TCRdb's copy carries only in-frame clones and drops some. The repertoire has about 14,000 clones, roughly 80% of them found once; the top ten carry roughly 17%. V shed 4 bases and J shed 0 bases, with 14 bases lying between them. Looked up from germline, CDR1 is SQVTM and CDR2 is ANQGSEA. This CDR3 comprises 15 residues. The data were taken from a study of vaccination effects on CD4 cells after COVID-19.

Here the sequenced sample was CD4+ T cells from PBMCs cultured with SARS-CoV-2 spike peptides, taken after COVID-19 vaccination. The receptor comes from a human donor who had a prior SARS-CoV-2 infection. The V gene is TRBV29-1, the J gene TRBJ2-3, with unresolved D. The CDR3 here is CSVVGPTSSTDTQYF. The CDR3, as DNA: TGCAGCGTTGTAGGACCGACATCTAGCACAGATACGCAGTATTTT.